The rows below give T cell receptor beta chains drawn from one sample of a study of CD8 T cells in Susac syndrome. TCRdb called the immunoSEQ multiplex PCR reads again in MiXCR, with one record for every CDR3 protein. Of 170,000 or so distinct CDR3 sequences listed, under 95% were seen once; the top ten hold more than 0.08%. Specimen: CD4+ T cells from PBMCs. The origin of the receptors is a human donor with multiple sclerosis. Each CDR3 is given with its conserved first and last residue. A D gene is named only where the DNA matches it firmly. Not every row has a clone size; where given, it reads once, few, many or a size class.

TRBJ1-3 | NA | TRBV9 | NA | CASSVRDRTSSGNTIYF | TGTGCCAGCAGCGTGAGAGACAGGACTAGCTCTGGAAACACCATATATTTT
TRBJ2-2 | once | TRBV6-6 | NA | CASTLGGLNTGELFF | TGTGCCAGCACCCTAGGAGGGTTGAACACCGGGGAGCTGTTTTTT
TRBJ2-7 | NA | TRBV20-1 | TRBD1 | CSARDAPKGRNRGLYYEQYF | TGCAGTGCTAGAGATGCCCCTAAGGGCCGAAACAGGGGGCTATACTACGAGCAGTACTTC
TRBJ2-1 | NA | TRBV4-3 | NA | CASSLLPSSTEQFF | TGCGCCAGCAGCCTCCTCCCATCTAGCACTGAGCAGTTCTTC
TRBJ2-5 | NA | TRBV7-3 | TRBD1 | CASGQGARETQYF | TGTGCCAGCGGACAGGGGGCAAGAGAGACCCAGTACTTC
TRBJ2-7 | NA | TRBV1 | NA | CTSSNPGVGRFSYEQYF | TGCACCAGCAGCAACCCTGGGGTCGGGAGGTTCTCCTACGAGCAGTACTTC
TRBJ1-2 | NA | TRBV7-2 | TRBD1 | CASSPGTGRDYGYTF | TGTGCCAGCAGCCCCGGGACAGGGAGGGACTATGGCTACACCTTC
TRBJ2-3 | NA | TRBV7-8 | NA | CASSLGTLRGRRTDTQYF | TGTGCCAGCAGCTTGGGAACTCTGAGGGGGAGACGCACAGATACGCAGTATTTT
TRBJ2-5 | NA | TRBV29-1 | TRBD1 | CSSSGQGGETQYF | TGCAGCTCTTCGGGACAGGGCGGCGAGACCCAGTACTTC
TRBJ2-4 | NA | TRBV2 | NA | CASSRLAKNIQYF | TGTGCCAGCAGTCGTCTGGCCAAAAACATTCAGTACTTC
TRBJ1-5 | NA | TRBV6-6 | NA | CASRDSDGTVNQPQHF | TGTGCCAGCAGAGACTCGGACGGGACCGTAAATCAGCCCCAGCATTTT
TRBJ1-3 | NA | TRBV3-1 | TRBD1 | CASSQGQGAGNTIYF | TGTGCCAGCAGCCAAGGACAGGGGGCTGGAAACACCATATATTTT
TRBJ2-7 | NA | TRBV7-2 | TRBD2 | CASSPRGGTSSYEQYF | TGTGCCAGCAGCCCACGGGGGGGGACTAGCTCCTACGAGCAGTACTTC
TRBJ1-5 | NA | TRBV19 | NA | CASSRGRAQPQHF | TGTGCCAGTAGTCGGGGGAGGGCCCAGCCCCAGCATTTT
TRBJ2-5 | NA | TRBV20-1 | TRBD1 | CSARGQGLDQETQYF | TGCAGTGCTAGGGGACAGGGGTTAGACCAAGAGACCCAGTACTTC
TRBJ2-5 | NA | TRBV3-1 | TRBD2 | CASNPSGQETQYF | TGTGCCTCCAACCCTAGCGGACAAGAGACCCAGTACTTC
TRBJ2-7 | NA | TRBV28 | NA | CASSPGTIGYEQYF | TGTGCCAGCAGCCCCGGGACGATAGGATACGAGCAGTACTTC
TRBJ2-3 | few | TRBV2 | NA | CASRTSTDTQYF | TGTGCCAGCAGGACTAGCACAGATACGCAGTATTTT
TRBJ2-5 | NA | TRBV28 | NA | CASSLRGETQETQYF | TGTGCCAGCAGTTTGAGGGGAGAGACCCAAGAGACCCAGTACTTC
TRBJ1-1 | once | TRBV7-9 | NA | CASSPWTDLVPEAFF | TGTGCCAGCAGCCCTTGGACGGATCTCGTTCCTGAAGCTTTCTTT
TRBJ1-2 | NA | TRBV20-1 | TRBD1 | CSAREWTGGGYTF | TGCAGTGCTAGAGAATGGACAGGGGGTGGCTACACCTTC
TRBJ1-1 | NA | TRBV6-2/TRBV6-3 | NA | CASSYEGDPGTEAFF | TGTGCCAGCAGTTACGAAGGGGACCCTGGAACTGAAGCTTTCTTT
TRBJ2-1 | NA | TRBV30 | NA | CAWSGNANEQFF | TGTGCCTGGAGCGGGAATGCCAATGAGCAGTTCTTC
TRBJ2-5 | NA | TRBV29-1 | TRBD2 | CSVDSGGGETQYF | TGCAGCGTTGATAGCGGGGGAGGGGAGACCCAGTACTTC
TRBJ2-7 | NA | TRBV6-1 | NA | CASSERGLYEQYF | TGTGCCAGCAGTGAACGGGGACTGTACGAGCAGTACTTC
TRBJ2-2 | few | TRBV5-4 | NA | CASCRQENTGELFF | TGTGCCAGCTGTCGACAGGAGAACACCGGGGAGCTGTTTTTT
TRBJ1-3 | NA | TRBV5-1 | NA | CASSLTGPGNTIYF | TGCGCCAGCAGCTTGACGGGCCCTGGAAACACCATATATTTT
TRBJ2-3 | NA | TRBV18 | TRBD1 | CASSPRTGSADTQYF | TGTGCCAGCTCACCACGGACAGGGAGTGCAGATACGCAGTATTTT
TRBJ1-2 | NA | TRBV4-1 | NA | CASSQEGQPVYGYTF | TGCGCCAGCAGCCAAGAAGGGCAGCCGGTCTATGGCTACACCTTC
TRBJ1-2 | NA | TRBV7-6 | NA | CASGGALDYGYTF | TGTGCCAGCGGGGGGGCTCTGGACTATGGCTACACCTTC
TRBJ1-2 | NA | TRBV5-1 | NA | CASSFAGNYGYTF | TGCGCCAGCAGCTTCGCAGGGAACTATGGCTACACCTTC
TRBJ1-1 | NA | TRBV12-3/TRBV12-4 | NA | CASSLYKEAFF | TGTGCCAGCAGTTTGTACAAGGAAGCTTTCTTT
TRBJ2-2 | NA | TRBV4-3 | NA | CASSQDFELMAGELFF | TGCGCCAGCAGCCAAGATTTTGAACTTATGGCCGGGGAGCTGTTTTTT
TRBJ2-1 | NA | TRBV10-3 | TRBD2 | CATHPGLAGRNEQFF | TGTGCCACACACCCGGGACTAGCGGGGCGCAATGAGCAGTTCTTC
TRBJ1-5 | NA | TRBV29-1 | NA | CSVEEGEGQPQHF | TGCAGCGTTGAAGAGGGCGAGGGGCAGCCCCAGCATTTT
TRBJ2-5 | NA | TRBV20-1 | NA | CSAPVQETQYF | TGCAGTGCACCAGTCCAAGAGACCCAGTACTTC